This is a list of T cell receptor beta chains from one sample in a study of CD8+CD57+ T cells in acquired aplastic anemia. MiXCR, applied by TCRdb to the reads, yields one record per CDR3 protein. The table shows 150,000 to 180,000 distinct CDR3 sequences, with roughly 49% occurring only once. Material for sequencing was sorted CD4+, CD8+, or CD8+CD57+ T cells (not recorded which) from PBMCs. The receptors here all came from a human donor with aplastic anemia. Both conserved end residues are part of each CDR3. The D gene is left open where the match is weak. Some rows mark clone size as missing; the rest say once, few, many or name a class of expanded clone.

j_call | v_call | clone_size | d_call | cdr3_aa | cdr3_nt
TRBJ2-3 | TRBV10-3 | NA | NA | CAISESASPSTDTQYF | TGTGCCATCAGTGAGTCAGCTAGTCCGAGCACAGATACGCAGTATTTT
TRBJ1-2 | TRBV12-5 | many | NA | CASGPGTNYGYTF | TGTGCTAGTGGCCCAGGGACAAACTATGGCTACACCTTC
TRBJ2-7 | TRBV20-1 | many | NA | CSARDLVGAGLYEQYF | TGCAGTGCTAGAGATCTCGTTGGCGCAGGTCTCTACGAGCAGTACTTC
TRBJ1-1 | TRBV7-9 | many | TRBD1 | CASSLVGGTGMNTEAFF | TGTGCCAGCAGCTTAGTGGGAGGGACAGGGATGAACACTGAAGCTTTCTTT
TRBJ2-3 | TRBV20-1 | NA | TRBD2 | CSARTSGDTDTQYF | TGCAGTGCAAGGACTAGCGGGGACACAGATACGCAGTATTTT
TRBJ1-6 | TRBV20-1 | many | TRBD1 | CSARTPGQGASPLHF | TGCAGTGCTAGAACCCCGGGACAGGGGGCTTCACCCCTCCACTTT
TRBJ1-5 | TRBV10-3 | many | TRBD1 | CAISETGVGQPQHF | TGTGCCATCAGTGAAACAGGGGTCGGACAGCCCCAGCATTTT
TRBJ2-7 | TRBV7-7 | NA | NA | CASSYGRNYEQYF | TGTGCTAGCAGCTACGGACGGAACTACGAGCAGTACTTC
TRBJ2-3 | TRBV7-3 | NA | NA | CASSLGVADTQYF | TGTGCCAGCAGCTTAGGGGTGGCAGATACGCAGTATTTT
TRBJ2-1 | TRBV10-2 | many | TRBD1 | CASRKGTAPRNEQFF | TGCGCCAGCAGGAAGGGGACAGCTCCCCGCAATGAGCAGTTCTTC
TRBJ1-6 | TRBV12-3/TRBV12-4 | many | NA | CASSLGGTYNSPLHF | TGTGCCAGCAGTTTGGGGGGGACCTATAATTCACCCCTCCACTTT
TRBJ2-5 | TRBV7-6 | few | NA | CASSPLVTQYF | TGTGCCAGCAGCCCCCTTGTGACCCAGTACTTC
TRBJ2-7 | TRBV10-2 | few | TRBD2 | CASGNQREVHEQYF | TGCGCCAGCGGGAATCAGCGGGAGGTCCACGAGCAGTACTTC
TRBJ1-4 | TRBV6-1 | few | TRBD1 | CASSALQGAHEKLFF | TGTGCCAGCAGTGCACTACAGGGGGCGCATGAAAAACTGTTTTTT
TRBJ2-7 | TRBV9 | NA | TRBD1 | CASSPPGRGREQYF | TGTGCCAGCAGCCCCCCGGGCAGGGGGCGCGAGCAGTACTTC
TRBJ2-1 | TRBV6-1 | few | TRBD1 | CASSPYYGTGGIDEQFF | TGTGCCAGCAGTCCTTACTATGGGACAGGGGGCATCGATGAGCAGTTCTTC
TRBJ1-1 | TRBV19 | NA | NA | CASSIGAGNTEAFF | TGTGCCAGTAGTATAGGGGCGGGGAACACTGAAGCTTTCTTT
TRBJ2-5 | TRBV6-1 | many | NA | CASSTRDSSQETQYF | TGTGCCAGTTCGACCCGGGACTCTTCTCAAGAGACCCAGTACTTC